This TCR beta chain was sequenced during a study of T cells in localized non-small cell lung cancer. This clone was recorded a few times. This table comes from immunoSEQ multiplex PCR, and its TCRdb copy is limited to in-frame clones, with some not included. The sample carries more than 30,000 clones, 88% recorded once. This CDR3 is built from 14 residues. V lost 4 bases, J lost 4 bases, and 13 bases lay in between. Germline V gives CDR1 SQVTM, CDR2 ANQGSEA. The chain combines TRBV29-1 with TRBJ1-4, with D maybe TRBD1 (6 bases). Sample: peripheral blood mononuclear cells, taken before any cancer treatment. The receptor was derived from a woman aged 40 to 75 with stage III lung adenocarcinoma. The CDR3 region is CSVVGGGHNEKLFF. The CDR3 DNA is TGCAGCGTTGTAGGGGGGGGCCATAATGAAAAACTGTTTTTT.